A single sample is the source of the 28 T cell receptor beta chains below, sequenced in a study of CDR3 diversity in severe acne (dated by TCRdb to between 2017 and 2020). Receptor libraries were prepared by PCR. These reads were obtained on an Illumina HiSeq 2000. Through fastp at Q25 and MiXCR, TCRdb rebuilt clones from the public reads, retaining in-frame beta chains. Entries are consolidated by CDR3 protein sequence, retaining the most common genes and DNA. Present in this sample are some 85,000 distinct CDR3 sequences, approximately 54% of which were seen just once. The ten most abundant clones make up under 14% of the sample. The material sequenced was blood. The receptors were sampled from a male donor with severe acne vulgaris.

This clonotype was found many times. The chain employs TRBV7-9 and TRBJ2-1; TRBD2 aligns across 9 bases. The CDR3 loop spans 17 amino acids. Germline CDR1 reads SEHNR; CDR2 reads FQNEAQ (reference sequence). J lost 10 bases, V lost 4 bases, and 17 bases had no gene match. The CDR3 coding sequence is TGTGCCAGCAGCTCCCCGGGACTAGCAGGGGGGGTTCGGGAGCAGTTCTTC. Its translation is CASSSPGLAGGVREQFF.

This clonotype turned up a few times. An end of the junction does not agree with germline; a read error may underlie this. This chain uses TRBV11-2 with TRBJ1-5; no clear D gene. There are 15 residues in the CDR3. Germline V gene sequence: CDR1 SGHAT, CDR2 FQNNGV. DNA for the CDR3: TGTGCCAGCGGCTTAGGGCTACAGTTAAATCAGCCCCAGCATTTT. Protein: CASGLGLQLNQPQHF.

This clonotype was seen ten or more times. The genes are TRBV19 and TRBJ2-3; a weak D match, TRBD2 (5 bases). The CDR3 is made up of 15 amino acids. Trimming took off 1 base at V and 3 bases at J, with 11 bases between the two ends. Looked up from germline, CDR1 is LNHDA and CDR2 is SQIVND (reference sequence). The CDR3 DNA follows: TGTGCCAGTAGTATAGCGAACGGGGATACAGATACGCAGTATTTT. Amino acid sequence: CASSIANGDTDTQYF. The full variable domain, in which reference TRBV19 and TRBJ2-3 provide the parts outside the CDR3, is DGGITQSPKYLFRKEGQNVTLSCEQNLNHDAMYWYRQDPGQGLRLIYYSQIVNDFQKGDIAEGYSVSREKKESFPLTVTSAQKNPTAFYLCASSIANGDTDTQYFGPGTRLTVL.

Concerning this clonotype itself: This may come from a read error, since a much larger clone is one base off. The rearrangement links TRBV7-9 to TRBJ2-1, with 10 nucleotides matching TRBD2. CDR3 length: 14 residues. CDR1 is SEHNR, CDR2 FQNEAQ, per germline (reference sequence). The CDR3 sequence: CASSLRTSGNEQLF. The CDR3, as DNA: TGTGCCAGCAGCTTAAGGACTAGCGGCAATGAGCAGCTCTTC.

This clonotype was seen only once. A read error is possible here, since a much larger clone lies one base away. The chain links TRBV7-9 to TRBJ2-5; 9 nucleotides agree with TRBD1. The CDR3 covers 15 residues. The J segment lost 2 bases and the V segment lost 5 bases, leaving 6 bases of the junction unmatched. The germline V gene has CDR1 SEHNR and CDR2 FQNEAQ (reference sequence). The CDR3 nucleotides are TGTGCCAGCAGCAGGTGGACAGGGGTGCAAGAGACCCAGTACTTC. This sequence encodes CASSRWTGVQETQYF.

The chain couples TRBV20-1 to TRBJ2-3, with 7 bases that match TRBD1. V lost 0 bases to trimming and J lost 1 base; unmatched junction nucleotides: 4. This CDR3 spans 15 amino acids. Germline V gene sequence: CDR1 DFQATT, CDR2 SNEGSKA (reference sequence). In DNA, the CDR3 is TGCAGTGCTAGAGAAGCAGGGGGTTGCACAGATACGCAGTATTTT. This translates into CSAREAGGCTDTQYF.

A note on this clonotype: A much more abundant neighbour one base away suggests this may be a read error. V usage is TRBV5-4 and J usage is TRBJ2-7, with 8 bases aligning to TRBD1. Germline lookup yields CDR1 SGHNT and CDR2 YYREEE (reference sequence). This CDR3 region has 17 residues. V dropped 3 bases and J dropped 2; count of bases not matched to a gene: 13. The CDR3 region has the DNA TGTGCCAGCAGCTCCTTATCTGGCAGGACAGGGCCCTACGAGCAGTACGTC. This codes for CASSSLSGRTGPYEQYV.

The genes are TRBV20-1 and TRBJ2-7; 10 positions agree with TRBD2. The CDR3 is 14 residues long. J lost 4 bases, V lost 5 bases, and 8 bases had no gene match. Germline CDR1 DFQATT, CDR2 SNEGSKA (reference sequence). DNA for the CDR3: TGCAGTGCTGAGAGCGGGAGGGCCTGGTACGAGCAGTACTTC. Protein: CSAESGRAWYEQYF.

The chain uses TRBV7-2 and TRBJ2-5, with D hard to call. CDR1 SGHTA and CDR2 FQGNSA come from the germline V gene. Trimming removed 5 bases from V and 2 bases from J, with 12 bases in between. The CDR3 extends over 14 amino acids. The CDR3 region is CASSLFWRQETQYF. CDR3 bases: TGTGCCAGCAGCCTGTTTTGGCGGCAAGAGACCCAGTACTTC.

This clonotype was detected only a few times. CDR3 residues: CSASRGEGYEQYF. CDR3 DNA: TGCAGTGCTAGTCGAGGCGAGGGCTACGAGCAGTACTTC. The rearrangement joins TRBV20-1 to TRBJ2-7, with D tentatively TRBD2 (5 bases). This CDR3 is 13 amino acids long. V was shortened by 3 bases and J by 3 bases, with 12 bases between the two germline ends. The germline gives CDR1 DFQATT, CDR2 SNEGSKA (reference sequence).

The chain employs TRBV10-1 and TRBJ2-1, with 11 nucleotides matching TRBD2. The CDR3 is 15 amino acids. CDR1 and CDR2 from the germline V gene are WNHNN and SYGVQD (reference sequence). The J segment lost 3 bases and the V segment lost 6 bases, leaving 4 bases of the junction unmatched. CDR3 residues: CASSETSGSYNEQFF. Here the CDR3 DNA reads TGCGCCAGCAGCGAAACTAGCGGGAGCTACAATGAGCAGTTCTTC.

This chain uses TRBV28 with TRBJ1-2; D possibly corresponds to TRBD1 (6 bases). The V and J ends lost 8 bases and 2 bases respectively, with 15 bases between them. Germline-derived CDR1 and CDR2 are MDHEN and SYDVKM. The CDR3 spans 14 residues. CDR3 sequence: CASQRSGQNYGYTF. Here the CDR3 DNA reads TGTGCCAGCCAAAGGAGTGGACAGAACTATGGCTACACCTTC.

The chain recombines TRBV28 with TRBJ1-1; the D gene is possibly TRBD1 (5 bases). V lost 6 bases and J 3 bases, leaving 11 bases between the germline ends. CDR1 and CDR2 from the germline V gene are MDHEN and SYDVKM. The CDR3 sequence is 13 residues long. The DNA of the CDR3 is TGTGCCAGCAGCCCCGGGGGGTACACTGAAGCTTTCTTT. Protein sequence: CASSPGGYTEAFF.

This clonotype showed up many times. The chain carries TRBV2 and TRBJ1-2, with a possible D match to TRBD1 (5 bases). The CDR3 is 13 residues long. Trimming removed 3 bases at V and 6 bases at J, with 11 bases between. In germline, CDR1 is SNHLY, CDR2 FYNNEI. The CDR3 reads CASSDQGRHGYTF. As DNA, the CDR3 is TGTGCCAGCAGTGACCAGGGCAGGCATGGCTACACCTTC.

This clonotype was counted many times. This chain joins TRBV20-1 and TRBJ1-5; D gene uncertain. V gave up 1 base and J gave up 2 bases, with 12 bases separating them. The CDR3 spans 15 residues. Per the germline V gene, CDR1 is DFQATT and CDR2 is SNEGSKA (reference sequence). Here the CDR3 reads CSARAFGVGNQPQHF. CDR3 sequence (DNA): TGCAGTGCTAGAGCATTCGGGGTTGGCAATCAGCCCCAGCATTTT.

This clonotype showed up many times. This chain links TRBV12-3 or TRBV12-4 with TRBJ2-7; possibly TRBD2 for D (6 bases). CDR3 length: 13 amino acids. Trimming cost V 3 bases and J 4 bases, with 10 bases left between them. This CDR3 reads CASSFGLYYEQYF. CDR3 bases: TGTGCCAGCAGTTTTGGACTATATTACGAGCAGTACTTC.

This sequence joins TRBV12-3 or TRBV12-4 and TRBJ2-2; D not certain. V was clipped by 4 bases and J by 0 bases, with 9 bases between them. This CDR3 contains 15 residues. The CDR3 region is CASSSNNANTGELFF. The CDR3 nucleotides are TGTGCCAGCAGTTCAAATAACGCGAACACCGGGGAGCTGTTTTTT.

The V gene is TRBV7-9, the J gene TRBJ2-5; TRBD2 matches at 7 bases. The trim removed 7 bases at V and 5 bases at J, leaving 22 bases unmatched. The CDR3 length is 18 residues. Germline CDR1 is SEHNR and CDR2 is FQNEAQ (reference sequence). DNA for the CDR3: TGTGCCAGCACCCTTGGTCGTCCCGGGACTACCTTAAGGGAGACCCAGTACTTC. Amino acid sequence: CASTLGRPGTTLRETQYF.

This clonotype is labeled medium-sized. This rearrangement joins TRBV7-3 to TRBJ2-7; possible D gene TRBD1, 6 bases. V dropped 2 bases and J dropped 3 bases, with 14 bases sitting between them. There are 15 residues in the CDR3. Germline assignment: CDR1 SGHTA and CDR2 FQGTGA. The CDR3 sequence: CASSLQGSSYYEQYF. As DNA, the CDR3 is TGTGCCAGCAGCTTACAGGGGAGTTCCTACTACGAGCAGTACTTC.

This clonotype was recorded a few times. The chain uses TRBV28 and TRBJ2-7, with unresolved D. This CDR3 is built from 13 residues. In germline, CDR1 is MDHEN, CDR2 SYDVKM. Trimming pared 8 bases from V and 6 bases from J, leaving 17 bases between. The CDR3 loop reads CASGPPESFEQYF. The CDR3, as DNA: TGTGCCAGCGGGCCCCCGGAAAGCTTCGAGCAGTACTTC.

This clonotype was seen at least ten times. The chain employs TRBV20-1 and TRBJ2-3; D perhaps matches TRBD1 (5 bases). Germline CDR1 is DFQATT and CDR2 is SNEGSKA (reference sequence). Between the trimmed V and J ends, which lost 0 bases and 10 bases, there was a span of 14 bases. The CDR3 covers 13 residues. The CDR3 protein is CSARDLDSQAQYF. CDR3 bases: TGCAGTGCTAGAGATCTAGACAGCCAGGCGCAGTATTTT.

About this clonotype: Its ends do not fully match the called genes, so a read error is possible. The chain is built from TRBV7-7 and TRBJ2-2, with a possible D match to TRBD2 (5 bases). This CDR3 has 16 residues. Germline V gene data show CDR1 as SSHAT and CDR2 as FNYEAQ (reference sequence). The CDR3 DNA reads as TGTGCTAGCAGCTTAGCGCCCCGTGGAAACACCGGGGAGCTGTTTTTT. This translates into CASSLAPRGNTGELFF.

The chain recombines TRBV12-3 or TRBV12-4 with TRBJ2-2, with D unresolved. V lost 3 bases and J 7 bases, leaving 12 bases between the germline ends. The CDR3 contains 14 residues. The CDR3 reads CASSFRVAVGELFF. CDR3 DNA: TGTGCCAGCAGTTTTAGAGTAGCTGTCGGGGAGCTGTTTTTT.

The chain combines TRBV2 with TRBJ1-5; D might be TRBD1 (5 bases). Trimming took off 1 base at V and 0 bases at J, with 7 bases between the two ends. CDR1 SNHLY and CDR2 FYNNEI come from the germline V gene. This CDR3 is built from 15 residues. The CDR3 DNA follows: TGTGCCAGCAGTGAAGGGACACTTAGCAATCAGCCCCAGCATTTT. As protein: CASSEGTLSNQPQHF.

This clonotype showed up many times. The junction does not match germline at one end; this may be a read error. V usage is TRBV7-7 and J usage is TRBJ2-1; TRBD2 aligns across 14 bases. The CDR3 covers 15 residues. Germline values: CDR1 SSHAT, CDR2 FNYEAQ (reference sequence). The CDR3 region has the DNA TGTGCTAGCAGCCGACTAGCGGGAGGGTACAATGAGCAGTTCTTC. It encodes CASSRLAGGYNEQFF.

This clonotype is categorized as medium-sized (0.01 to 0.1%). The chain uses TRBV7-2 and TRBJ2-7, with D maybe TRBD1 (6 bases). The CDR3 is 15 residues long. Per the germline V gene, CDR1 is SGHTA and CDR2 is FQGNSA. V lost 2 bases and J lost 1, with 12 bases in between. CDR3 coding DNA: TGTGCCAGCAGCTTATCCCCAGGGACATCCTACGAGCAGTACTTC. Its protein is CASSLSPGTSYEQYF. The whole variable domain, remainder taken from reference TRBV7-2 and TRBJ2-7, is GAGVSQSPSNKVTEKGKDVELRCDPISGHTALYWYRQSLGQGLEFLIYFQGNSAPDKSGLPSDRFSAERTGGSVSTLTIQRTQQEDSAVYLCASSLSPGTSYEQYFGPGTRLTVT.

This clonotype was picked up a small number of times. The chain is built from TRBV2 and TRBJ2-2, with D perhaps TRBD1 (5 bases). V lost 7 bases to trimming and J lost 1 base, with 13 bases between them. The length of the CDR3 is 15 residues. From germline, CDR1 is SNHLY and CDR2 FYNNEI. This CDR3 reads CASKSDMLNTGELFF. CDR3 sequence (DNA): TGTGCCAGCAAATCGGACATGCTGAACACCGGGGAGCTGTTTTTT. Filled out from reference TRBV2 and TRBJ2-2, the complete variable domain reads EPEVTQTPSHQVTQMGQEVILRCVPISNHLYFYWYRQILGQKVEFLVSFYNNEISEKSEIFDDQFSVERPDGSNFTLKIRSTKLEDSAMYFCASKSDMLNTGELFFGEGSRLTVL.

This clonotype came up once. Given the absence of the conserved phenylalanine or tryptophan at the CDR3 end, a read error is likely. The DNA is left out, because the CDR3 cannot be placed on it with certainty; the CDR3 is given as TCRdb lists it. The rearrangement uses TRBV28 and TRBJ2-1; the table gives TRBD2 as D, unverified against the DNA. Ends included, the CDR3 has 14 residues. The germline CDR1 and CDR2 sequences are MDHEN and SYDVKM. The CDR3 reads CASLDGGAYNEQTP.